One and the same sample provided the 13 T cell receptor beta chains below, sequenced in a study of vaccination effects on CD4 cells after COVID-19. These TCRs are of unknown antigen specificity. Produced via immunoSEQ multiplex PCR; TCRdb's table is partial and in-frame only. The table has 50,000 to 65,000 clones, approximately 73% seen once; the top ten hold around 1.2%. Using viral peptide pools, the ViraFEST assay grew out antigen-specific CD4+ T cells prior to sequencing. Scientists isolated CD4+ T cells after a roughly ten-day culture period ended. Each participant was administered two doses of either the BNT162b2 or the mRNA-1273 vaccine. Specimen: CD4+ T cells from PBMCs cultured with HCoV-229E spike peptides, collected after COVID-19 vaccination. All receptors derive from a human donor who received a COVID-19 vaccine.

This chain links TRBV9 with TRBJ2-2; D call uncertain. The V gene's germline CDR1 is SGDLS and CDR2 YYNGEE. The CDR3 covers 15 residues. V was clipped by 3 bases and J by 0 bases, with 9 bases between them. The CDR3 is CASSGAIANTGELFF. The CDR3, as DNA: TGTGCCAGCAGCGGGGCCATCGCGAACACCGGGGAGCTGTTTTTT.

This rearrangement joins TRBV5-4 to TRBJ2-1, with no clear D. The CDR3 consists of 14 residues. Germline loops: CDR1 SGHNT, CDR2 YYREEE (reference sequence). Trimming removed 0 bases from V and 8 bases from J, with 12 bases in between. The DNA for the CDR3 is TGTGCCAGCAGCTTGGACACCCGTTCAGATGAGCAGTTCTTC. Translation gives CASSLDTRSDEQFF.

This sequence joins TRBV7-3 and TRBJ1-2, with TRBD1 identical over 8 bases. The junction had 14 bases not matched to a gene; V was cut back by 4 bases and J by 7 bases. This CDR3 region has 16 residues. Germline V CDR1 and CDR2: SGHTA, FQGTGA. The CDR3: CASSSLGGRGRGGYTF. CDR3 DNA: TGTGCCAGCAGCTCCCTAGGGGGCAGGGGGCGCGGTGGCTACACCTTC.

The V and J genes are TRBV6-5 and TRBJ2-5, with D perhaps assigned TRBD1 or TRBD2 (5 bases each). Trimming shortened V by 2 bases and J by 3 bases, and 16 bases separated the two germline ends. The CDR3 totals 16 residues. Germline CDR1 and CDR2: MNHEY and SVGAGI. The DNA for the CDR3 is TGTGCCAGCAGTTACGGCCAGGGACCACTTAAAGAGACCCAGTACTTC. Residues: CASSYGQGPLKETQYF.

In DNA, the CDR3 is TGTGCCAGCAGCTGGAATAGCAATCAGCCCCAGCATTTT. Translated: CASSWNSNQPQHF. The V call is TRBV7-8, the J call TRBJ1-5; no clear D. CDR1 and CDR2 (germline): SGHVS, FQNEAQ. CDR3 length: 13 amino acids. V was trimmed by 4 bases and J by 0 bases, leaving 4 bases between them.

This clone was detected a few times. The chain combines TRBV6-5 with TRBJ1-2, with D perhaps TRBD1 (5 bases). The CDR3 is 15 residues long. V was pared by 2 bases and J by 5 bases, with 15 bases between. Germline CDR1 reads MNHEY; CDR2 reads SVGAGI. The CDR3 here is CASSYSQGSVYGYTF. CDR3 coding DNA: TGTGCCAGCAGTTACAGTCAGGGTTCTGTTTATGGCTACACCTTC.

The genes are TRBV2 and TRBJ1-5; 7 nucleotides align to TRBD1. The V gene's germline CDR1 is SNHLY and CDR2 FYNNEI. The CDR3 extends over 14 amino acids. V dropped 6 bases and J dropped 3; count of bases not matched to a gene: 5. The CDR3 spells CASRGGQLNQPQHF. The CDR3 bases are TGTGCCAGCAGGGGGGGACAGCTCAATCAGCCCCAGCATTTT.

This chain uses TRBV10-1 with TRBJ2-1, with 9 bases that match TRBD1. V shed 5 bases and J 8 bases; nucleotides not matched to a gene: 7. The germline V gene has CDR1 WNHNN and CDR2 SYGVQD (reference sequence). This CDR3 contains 14 residues. The CDR3 DNA reads as TGCGCCAGCAGTAAGGACAGGGGCGGGGATGAGCAGTTCTTC. Amino acids: CASSKDRGGDEQFF.

The chain combines TRBV2 with TRBJ2-2; unclear D gene. Germline V gene lookup returns CDR1 SNHLY and CDR2 FYNNEI. The CDR3 is 15 amino acids. The ends were cut back, 5 bases at V and 0 bases at J, with 10 bases in the middle. The CDR3 spells CASSYLEANTGELFF. DNA for the CDR3: TGTGCCAGCAGTTACCTAGAAGCGAACACCGGGGAGCTGTTTTTT.

V and J are TRBV7-6 and TRBJ2-2; 10 nucleotides line up with TRBD2. Trimming removed 1 base from V and 7 bases from J; junction bases left unmatched: 9. This CDR3 has 17 residues. Looked up from germline, CDR1 is SGHVS and CDR2 is FNYEAQ. CDR3 bases: TGTGCCAGCAGCTTAGTTACGAGCGGGGGGGCCGGCGGGGAGCTGTTTTTT. Translating it yields CASSLVTSGGAGGELFF.

This chain uses TRBV24-1 with TRBJ2-3; 13 bases align to TRBD2. From germline, CDR1 is KGHDR and CDR2 SFDVKD. There are 20 residues in the CDR3. The V gene end was trimmed by 2 bases and the J gene end by 1 base; junction bases not matched to a gene: 11. The CDR3 reads CATSDWGGGLAGFGTDTQYF. CDR3 DNA sequence: TGTGCCACCAGTGATTGGGGAGGGGGACTAGCGGGGTTTGGCACAGATACGCAGTATTTT.

This chain uses TRBV29-1 with TRBJ1-4; 9 bases are shared with TRBD1. After removal of 6 bases from V and 7 bases from J, the junction contained 6 bases not matched to a gene. Germline V gene lookup returns CDR1 SQVTM and CDR2 ANQGSEA. This CDR3 spans 13 amino acids. The CDR3 is CSVSGQGGEKLFF. The CDR3, as DNA: TGCAGCGTATCGGGACAGGGTGGTGAAAAACTGTTTTTT.

The chain links TRBV7-6 to TRBJ2-5, with D perhaps matching TRBD2 (5 bases). This CDR3 comprises 15 residues. Trimming took 0 bases from V and 4 from J, leaving 12 bases between them. Germline V CDR1 and CDR2: SGHVS, FNYEAQ. The CDR3 sequence: CASSLAPSGIETQYF. The CDR3 bases are TGTGCCAGCAGCTTAGCGCCGAGCGGTATAGAGACCCAGTACTTC.